This is a list of T cell receptor beta chains from one sample in a study of cytomegalovirus exposure and HLA in healthy donors. TCRdb's table, derived via immunoSEQ multiplex PCR, lists solely in-frame clones and lacks some. This table has more than 95,000 clones, about 83% appearing once. The sample taken for sequencing was PBMCs. The receptors were gathered from a man under 40 in good health and CMV-seronegative. The CDR3 runs from the conserved cysteine through the conserved F or W. D genes are given only for firm matches. Rows may omit the clone size; those that give it use once, few, many or a size class.

D: TRBD1; size: few; V: TRBV5-5; J: TRBJ2-7; DNA: TGTGCCAGCAGCTCGACAGGGCGTAACTCCTACGAGCAGTACTTC; CDR3: CASSSTGRNSYEQYF
D: TRBD1; size: .; V: TRBV19; J: TRBJ1-3; DNA: TGTGCCAGTAGTGTCTCCGGGACAGCTGGAAACACCATATATTTT; CDR3: CASSVSGTAGNTIYF
D: .; size: .; V: TRBV6-1; J: TRBJ1-5; DNA: TGTGCCAGCACTCGGGACAACGTCAATCAGCCCCAGCATTTT; CDR3: CASTRDNVNQPQHF
D: TRBD1; size: .; V: TRBV28; J: TRBJ2-1; DNA: TGTGCCAGCGCCGGGACAGGGGTCAATGAGCAGTTCTTC; CDR3: CASAGTGVNEQFF
D: .; size: .; V: TRBV25-1; J: TRBJ1-3; DNA: TGTGCCAGCAGCCTCTCTGGAAACACCATATATTTT; CDR3: CASSLSGNTIYF
D: TRBD2; size: few; V: TRBV5-1; J: TRBJ2-3; DNA: TGCGCCAGCAGCTTAAATAGCGGGGGGGCCCCGGATACGCAGTATTTT; CDR3: CASSLNSGGAPDTQYF
D: .; size: .; V: TRBV5-1; J: TRBJ2-1; DNA: TGCGCCAGTTCGTGGGCAGGCGACAATGAGCAGTTCTTC; CDR3: CASSWAGDNEQFF
D: TRBD2; size: .; V: TRBV14; J: TRBJ2-2; DNA: TGTGCCAGCAGCCAGCCGCTGAGAGGGCTAGCGGGGAACACCGGGGAGCTGTTTTTT; CDR3: CASSQPLRGLAGNTGELFF
D: TRBD1; size: few; V: TRBV6-1; J: TRBJ2-7; DNA: TGTGCCAGCAGTGAAGTACAGGGGTCCTACCTGAGGGAGCAGTACTTC; CDR3: CASSEVQGSYLREQYF
D: .; size: .; V: TRBV6-1; J: TRBJ2-3; DNA: TGTGCCAGCAGTGAATCTAAATTTAGCGGTAGCACAGATACGCAGTATTTT; CDR3: CASSESKFSGSTDTQYF
D: TRBD2; size: .; V: TRBV4-1; J: TRBJ2-7; DNA: TGCGCCAGCAGCCAAGATCCGACTAGCCTTGGCGAGCAGTACTTC; CDR3: CASSQDPTSLGEQYF
D: TRBD2; size: once; V: TRBV11-3; J: TRBJ2-2; DNA: TGTGCCAGCAGCCCCGGAGGGACTAGCGGGGGTGTAGGCACCGGGGAGCTGTTTTTT; CDR3: CASSPGGTSGGVGTGELFF
D: TRBD1; size: .; V: TRBV11-2; J: TRBJ1-1; DNA: TGTGCCAGCAGCACCGCCTTGGGACAGGGAACTGAAGCTTTCTTT; CDR3: CASSTALGQGTEAFF
D: TRBD2; size: .; V: TRBV18; J: TRBJ2-7; DNA: TGTGCCAGCTCATCCGTGGGCCTAGCGGGAGGTTCGTACGAGCAGTACTTC; CDR3: CASSSVGLAGGSYEQYF
D: .; size: .; V: TRBV11-3; J: TRBJ1-1; DNA: TGTGCCAGCAGCTTAGGTCAGGGCACTGAAGCTTTCTTT; CDR3: CASSLGQGTEAFF
D: TRBD1; size: .; V: TRBV19; J: TRBJ1-1; DNA: TGTGCCAGTAGCCACCGGACAGGGGGGAAGGCTGAAGCTTTCTTT; CDR3: CASSHRTGGKAEAFF
D: .; size: .; V: TRBV19; J: TRBJ1-6; DNA: TGTGCCAGTAGCACTGACTGGGATTCACCCCTCCACTTT; CDR3: CASSTDWDSPLHF
D: .; size: .; V: TRBV19; J: TRBJ1-5; DNA: TGTGCCACTACTCGAGGTCAGGGGATTCAGCCCCAGCATTTT; CDR3: CATTRGQGIQPQHF
D: .; size: .; V: TRBV28; J: TRBJ1-6; DNA: TGTGCCAGCAGTTTAGAGGTAGACGAGAGAACACCCCTCCACTTT; CDR3: CASSLEVDERTPLHF
D: .; size: .; V: TRBV27; J: TRBJ2-4; DNA: TGTGCCAGCAGTCCTCTGGACAGCGCGGGCAAAAACATTCAGTACTTC; CDR3: CASSPLDSAGKNIQYF
D: .; size: .; V: TRBV2; J: TRBJ1-5; DNA: TGTGCCAGCAGTCTATATAGCAATCAGCCCCAGCATTTT; CDR3: CASSLYSNQPQHF
D: TRBD2; size: few; V: TRBV28; J: TRBJ2-1; DNA: TGTGCCAGCAGTTCCCTCCGGACTAGCGGGTCGGAAAGACCCTCCTACAATGAGCAGTTCTTC; CDR3: CASSSLRTSGSERPSYNEQFF
D: .; size: .; V: TRBV4-1; J: TRBJ2-2; DNA: TGCGCCAGCAGCCAAGATATTCCCGGGGAGCTGTTTTTT; CDR3: CASSQDIPGELFF
D: TRBD2; size: .; V: TRBV18; J: TRBJ2-7; DNA: TGTGCCAGCTCACCACTATCGGGGGGGATTTACGAGCAGTACTTC; CDR3: CASSPLSGGIYEQYF
D: TRBD2; size: .; V: TRBV12-5; J: TRBJ2-1; DNA: TGTGCTAGTGGCCTGAGCGGGGGGGTATCGAATGAGCAGTTCTTC; CDR3: CASGLSGGVSNEQFF
D: TRBD2; size: .; V: TRBV7-2; J: TRBJ2-7; DNA: TGTGCCAGCAGCTTAGAAGGGACTACCTCCTACGAGCAGTACTTC; CDR3: CASSLEGTTSYEQYF
D: TRBD2; size: .; V: TRBV4-3; J: TRBJ2-5; DNA: TGCGCCAGCAGCCCCAGCGGGGGGCGAGAGACCCAGTACTTC; CDR3: CASSPSGGRETQYF
D: .; size: .; V: TRBV7-9; J: TRBJ1-5; DNA: TGTGCCAGCAAAAAGGAGGGGCCCAATCAGCCCCAGCATTTT; CDR3: CASKKEGPNQPQHF
D: .; size: .; V: TRBV18; J: TRBJ2-7; DNA: TGTGCCAGCTCTAGAGGACAGTCATACTACGAGCAGTACTTC; CDR3: CASSRGQSYYEQYF
D: .; size: .; V: TRBV2; J: TRBJ1-1; DNA: TGTGCCAGCAGGGGGGGATTTGAGGTCTCGGGGGCTTTCTTT; CDR3: CASRGGFEVSGAFF
D: .; size: .; V: TRBV9; J: TRBJ1-6; DNA: TGTGCCAGCAGCGTAGAGCCAAATTCACCCCTCCACTTT; CDR3: CASSVEPNSPLHF
D: TRBD2; size: .; V: TRBV9; J: TRBJ2-2; DNA: TGTGCCAGCAGCGTATCTCCAGCTAGCGGGACTGCGGGCGGGGAGCTGTTTTTT; CDR3: CASSVSPASGTAGGELFF
D: .; size: .; V: TRBV11-2; J: TRBJ1-2; DNA: TGTGCCAGCAGCTTAGAGTCAGGGCTCGGTGGCTACACCTTC; CDR3: CASSLESGLGGYTF
D: .; size: once; V: TRBV20-1; J: TRBJ1-2; DNA: TGCACTTCCAGGGTGGACTATGGCTACACCTTC; CDR3: CTSRVDYGYTF
D: TRBD1; size: .; V: TRBV5-4; J: TRBJ2-7; DNA: TGTGCCAGCAGCTTGGGAACTTGGGGACAGAGAACATCCTACGAGCAGTACTTC; CDR3: CASSLGTWGQRTSYEQYF
D: TRBD1; size: .; V: TRBV10-3; J: TRBJ2-2; DNA: TGTGCCTCGACAGGGACCGGGGAGCTGTTTTTT; CDR3: CASTGTGELFF
D: TRBD2; size: .; V: TRBV15; J: TRBJ2-2; DNA: TGTGCCACCAGCGGAACTAGCGGGAGGGACCGGGAGCTGTTTTTT; CDR3: CATSGTSGRDRELFF
D: .; size: few; V: TRBV2; J: TRBJ2-3; DNA: TGTGCCAGCAGCGTCACAGATACGCAGTATTTT; CDR3: CASSVTDTQYF
D: .; size: .; V: TRBV29-1; J: TRBJ1-2; DNA: TGCAGCGTTGAAGATAGCAGGGGTAGTGGCTACACCTTC; CDR3: CSVEDSRGSGYTF
D: TRBD1; size: few; V: TRBV6-4; J: TRBJ2-1; DNA: TGTGCCAGCCCGAAGACAGGGAGAAACAATGAGCAGTTCTTC; CDR3: CASPKTGRNNEQFF
D: .; size: .; V: TRBV7-9; J: TRBJ2-2; DNA: TGTGCCAGCGGAACACAGGGATCCGGGGAGCTGTTTTTT; CDR3: CASGTQGSGELFF
D: .; size: .; V: TRBV29-1; J: TRBJ2-7; DNA: TGCAGCGCTGGACAGAGCTACGAGCAGTACTTC; CDR3: CSAGQSYEQYF
D: TRBD1; size: few; V: TRBV10-3; J: TRBJ1-5; DNA: TGTGCCATCAGTGAGTCGACAGGGCAGCCCCAGCATTTT; CDR3: CAISESTGQPQHF
D: .; size: .; V: TRBV9; J: TRBJ2-2; DNA: TGTGCCAGCAGCGTAGACTTTGGGGAGCTGTTTTTT; CDR3: CASSVDFGELFF
D: .; size: few; V: TRBV29-1; J: TRBJ2-3; DNA: TGCAGCTTTCGATGGGAGAACACAGATACGCAGTATTTT; CDR3: CSFRWENTDTQYF
D: .; size: .; V: TRBV30; J: TRBJ1-5; DNA: TGTGCCTGGAGGGGGGACAACAATCAGCCCCAGCATTTT; CDR3: CAWRGDNNQPQHF
D: TRBD1; size: .; V: TRBV30; J: TRBJ2-5; DNA: TGTGCCTGGAGTGTACCGACAGGGGGCGTCGAGACCCAGTACTTC; CDR3: CAWSVPTGGVETQYF
D: TRBD1; size: .; V: TRBV5-1; J: TRBJ2-7; DNA: TGCGCCAGCAGCTTGGCTGGACAGGAGAATTCCGAGCAGTACTTC; CDR3: CASSLAGQENSEQYF
D: .; size: .; V: TRBV27; J: TRBJ2-2; DNA: TGTGCCAGCAGCGGGCTTCCGGGACTTCGGAACACCGGGGAGCTGTTTTTT; CDR3: CASSGLPGLRNTGELFF
D: TRBD1; size: .; V: TRBV19; J: TRBJ1-5; DNA: TGTGCCAGTAGTAGCGGGACAGGGCTTCAGCCCCAGCATTTT; CDR3: CASSSGTGLQPQHF
D: .; size: .; V: TRBV28; J: TRBJ1-5; DNA: TGTGCCAGCAGTTTATTTGGGGCCTACCAGCCCCAGCATTTT; CDR3: CASSLFGAYQPQHF
D: .; size: few; V: TRBV10-3; J: TRBJ1-1; DNA: TGTGCCATCAGTGCAGGGGTTATGAACACTGAAGCTTTCTTT; CDR3: CAISAGVMNTEAFF
D: .; size: .; V: TRBV19; J: TRBJ1-3; DNA: TGTGCCAGTAGGACAGATGGAAACACCATATATTTT; CDR3: CASRTDGNTIYF
D: .; size: .; V: TRBV5-5; J: TRBJ1-1; DNA: TGTGCCAGCAGCCTCAGAAATTTTGAAGCTTTCTTT; CDR3: CASSLRNFEAFF